This TCR beta chain originates from a study of CD8+ T cells in alopecia areata. Overall study: Treated patients received oral tofacitinib, 5 to 10 mg twice daily. Among treated patients, severity was scored by affected scalp area percentage.

Extraction of RNA preceded its reverse transcription into cDNA, which served as the sequencing template. TCRdb's table, derived via immunoSEQ multiplex PCR, lists solely in-frame clones and lacks some. In the table there are under 150,000 clones, 45% to 65% of which are singletons. Documented treatment: oral pan-JAK inhibitor, 5-10 mg twice daily. Notes on this clone: Its antigen is unknown.

The CDR3 runs to 13 residues. Germline loops: CDR1 SEHNR, CDR2 FQNEAQ (reference sequence). The V end lost 3 bases, the J end lost 7 bases, and 7 bases lay between the germline ends. Study observations and caveats: Higher clonality and more expanded CD8+ clones appeared in lesional than normal scalp. Numerous expanded lesional clones remained in scalp and blood during tofacitinib.

The chain is built from TRBV7-9 and TRBJ1-6; no definite D call. The source material was CD4+ T cells sorted from blood, sampled at week 24, from a patient treated with tofacitinib. The receptor comes from a human donor with alopecia areata. As DNA, the CDR3 is TGTGCCAGCAGCTTGAGAACGAATTCACCCCTCCACTTT. It encodes CASSLRTNSPLHF.